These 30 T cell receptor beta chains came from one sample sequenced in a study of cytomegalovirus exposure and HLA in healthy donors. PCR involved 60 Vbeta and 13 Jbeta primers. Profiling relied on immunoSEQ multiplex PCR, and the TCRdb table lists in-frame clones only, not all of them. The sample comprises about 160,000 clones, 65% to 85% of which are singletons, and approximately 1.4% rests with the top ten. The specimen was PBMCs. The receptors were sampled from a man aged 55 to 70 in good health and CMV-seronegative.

The CDR3, as DNA: TGTGCCAGCAGAACAGGGCACAATCAGCCCCAGCATTTT. Its protein is CASRTGHNQPQHF. This rearrangement joins TRBV2 to TRBJ1-5; tentative D call: TRBD1 (6 bases). Germline loops: CDR1 SNHLY, CDR2 FYNNEI. V gave up 6 bases and J gave up 3 bases, with 9 bases separating them. CDR3 length equals 13 residues.

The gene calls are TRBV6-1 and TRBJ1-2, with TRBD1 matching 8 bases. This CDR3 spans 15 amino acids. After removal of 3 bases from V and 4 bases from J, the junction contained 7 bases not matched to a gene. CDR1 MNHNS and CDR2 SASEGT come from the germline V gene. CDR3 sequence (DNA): TGTGCCAGCAGTGACCTCGGACAGGGTGGCTATGGCTACACCTTC. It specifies CASSDLGQGGYGYTF.

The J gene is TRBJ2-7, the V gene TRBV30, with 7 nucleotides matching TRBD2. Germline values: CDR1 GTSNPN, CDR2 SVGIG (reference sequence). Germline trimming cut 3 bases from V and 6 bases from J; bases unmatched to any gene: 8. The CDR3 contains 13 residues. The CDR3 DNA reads TGTGCCTGGAGGCCCCCGGGGAGGGCCGAGCAGTACTTC. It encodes CAWRPPGRAEQYF.

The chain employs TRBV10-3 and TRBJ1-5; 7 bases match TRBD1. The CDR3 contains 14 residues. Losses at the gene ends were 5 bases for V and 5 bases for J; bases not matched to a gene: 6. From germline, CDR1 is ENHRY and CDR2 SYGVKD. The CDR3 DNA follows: TGTGCCATCAGTAGACAGGGCGGGGATCAGCCCCAGCATTTT. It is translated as CAISRQGGDQPQHF.

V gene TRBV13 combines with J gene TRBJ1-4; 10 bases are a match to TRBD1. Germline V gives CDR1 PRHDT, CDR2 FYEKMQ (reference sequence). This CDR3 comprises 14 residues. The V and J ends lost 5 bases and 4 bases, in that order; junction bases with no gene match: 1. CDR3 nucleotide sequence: TGTGCCAGCAGCCGGGACAGGGGTAATGAAAAACTGTTTTTT. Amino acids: CASSRDRGNEKLFF.

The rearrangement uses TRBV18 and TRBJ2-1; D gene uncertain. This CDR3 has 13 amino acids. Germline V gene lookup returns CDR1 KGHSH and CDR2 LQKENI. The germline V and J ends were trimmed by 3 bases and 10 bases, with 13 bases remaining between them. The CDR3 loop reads CASSPSARIEQFF. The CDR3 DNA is TGTGCCAGCTCACCCTCAGCTAGAATCGAGCAGTTCTTC.

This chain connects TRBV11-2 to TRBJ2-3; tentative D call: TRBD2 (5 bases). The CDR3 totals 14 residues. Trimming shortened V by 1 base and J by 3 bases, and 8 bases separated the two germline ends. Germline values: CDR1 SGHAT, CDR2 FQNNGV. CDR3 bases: TGTGCCAGCAGCTTAGCGGGGATTACAGATACGCAGTATTTT. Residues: CASSLAGITDTQYF. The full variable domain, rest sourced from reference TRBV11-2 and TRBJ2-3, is EAGVAQSPRYKIIEKRQSVAFWCNPISGHATLYWYQQILGQGPKLLIQFQNNGVVDDSQLPKDRFSAERLKGVDSTLKIQPAKLEDSAVYLCASSLAGITDTQYFGPGTRLTVL.

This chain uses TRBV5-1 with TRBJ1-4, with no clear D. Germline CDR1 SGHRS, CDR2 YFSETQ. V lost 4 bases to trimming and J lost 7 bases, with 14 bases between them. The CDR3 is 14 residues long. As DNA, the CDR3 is TGCGCCAGCAGCGTCGATGCGGGTGTTGAAAAACTGTTTTTT. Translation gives CASSVDAGVEKLFF.

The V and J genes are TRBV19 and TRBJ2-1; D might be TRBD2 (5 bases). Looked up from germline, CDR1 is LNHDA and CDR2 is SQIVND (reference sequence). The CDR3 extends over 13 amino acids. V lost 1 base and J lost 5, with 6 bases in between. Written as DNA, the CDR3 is TGTGCCAGTAGTATAGGACTAAACAATGAGCAGTTCTTC. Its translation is CASSIGLNNEQFF.

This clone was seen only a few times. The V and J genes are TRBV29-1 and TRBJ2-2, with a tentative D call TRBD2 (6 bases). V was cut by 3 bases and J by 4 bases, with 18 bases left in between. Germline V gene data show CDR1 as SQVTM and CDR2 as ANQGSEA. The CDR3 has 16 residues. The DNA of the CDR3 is TGCAGCGTTGATGGATTGTGGCAGGGAGGCACCGGGGAGCTGTTTTTT. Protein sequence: CSVDGLWQGGTGELFF.

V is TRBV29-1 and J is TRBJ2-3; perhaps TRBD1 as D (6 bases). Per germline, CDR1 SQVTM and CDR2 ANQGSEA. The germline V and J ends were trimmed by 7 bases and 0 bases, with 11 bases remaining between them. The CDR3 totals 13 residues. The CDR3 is CSGVQGSTDTQYF. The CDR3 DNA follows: TGCAGCGGGGTGCAGGGGAGCACAGATACGCAGTATTTT.

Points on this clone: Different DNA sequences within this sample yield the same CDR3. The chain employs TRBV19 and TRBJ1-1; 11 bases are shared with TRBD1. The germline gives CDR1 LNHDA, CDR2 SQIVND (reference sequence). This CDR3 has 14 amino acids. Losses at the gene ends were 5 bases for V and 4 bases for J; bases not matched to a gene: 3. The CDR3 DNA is TGTGCCAGTAGTCCGGGACAGGGGGGCACTGAAGCTTTCTTT. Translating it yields CASSPGQGGTEAFF. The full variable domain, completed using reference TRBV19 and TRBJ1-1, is DGGITQSPKYLFRKEGQNVTLSCEQNLNHDAMYWYRQDPGQGLRLIYYSQIVNDFQKGDIAEGYSVSREKKESFPLTVTSAQKNPTAFYLCASSPGQGGTEAFFGQGTRLTVV.

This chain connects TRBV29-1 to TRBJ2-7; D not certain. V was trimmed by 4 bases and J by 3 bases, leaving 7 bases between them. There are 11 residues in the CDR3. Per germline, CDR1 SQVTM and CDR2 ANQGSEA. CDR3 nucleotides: TGCAGCGTTGGGGCAGGCTACGAGCAGTACTTC. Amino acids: CSVGAGYEQYF.

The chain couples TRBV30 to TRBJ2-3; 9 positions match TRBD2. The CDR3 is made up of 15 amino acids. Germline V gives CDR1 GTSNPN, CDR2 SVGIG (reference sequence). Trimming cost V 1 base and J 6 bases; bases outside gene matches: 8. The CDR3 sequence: CAWSGAGGPRDTQYF. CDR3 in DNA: TGTGCCTGGAGTGGCGCGGGGGGGCCTCGTGATACGCAGTATTTT.

The CDR3: CAISDGAGDVNTEAFF. The CDR3, as DNA: TGTGCCATCAGTGACGGGGCAGGGGATGTGAACACTGAAGCTTTCTTT. This sequence joins TRBV10-3 and TRBJ1-1, with D perhaps TRBD1 (6 bases). Trimming removed 3 bases at V and 0 bases at J, with 14 bases between. CDR3 length: 16 residues. Germline CDR1 is ENHRY and CDR2 is SYGVKD.

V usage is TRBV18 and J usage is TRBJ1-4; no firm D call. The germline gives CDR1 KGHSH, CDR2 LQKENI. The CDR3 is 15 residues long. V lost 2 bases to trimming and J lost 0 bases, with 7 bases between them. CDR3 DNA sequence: TGTGCCAGCTCACCAGACGGAGCAACTAATGAAAAACTGTTTTTT. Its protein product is CASSPDGATNEKLFF. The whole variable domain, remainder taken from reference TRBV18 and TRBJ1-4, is NAGVMQNPRHLVRRRGQEARLRCSPMKGHSHVYWYRQLPEEGLKFMVYLQKENIIDESGMPKERFSAEFPKEGPSILRIQQVVRGDSAAYFCASSPDGATNEKLFFGSGTQLSVL.

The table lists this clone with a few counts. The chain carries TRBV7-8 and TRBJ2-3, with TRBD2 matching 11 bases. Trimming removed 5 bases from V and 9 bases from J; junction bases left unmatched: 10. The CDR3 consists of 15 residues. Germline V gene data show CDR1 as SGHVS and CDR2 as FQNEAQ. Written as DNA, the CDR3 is TGTGCCAGCAGCCAGCGACTAGCGGGGCAAGGGACGCAGTATTTT. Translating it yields CASSQRLAGQGTQYF. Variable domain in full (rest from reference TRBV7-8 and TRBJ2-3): GAGVSQSPRYKVAKRGQDVALRCDPISGHVSLFWYQQALGQGPEFLTYFQNEAQLDKSGLPSDRFFAERPEGSVSTLKIQRTQQEDSAVYLCASSQRLAGQGTQYFGPGTRLTVL.

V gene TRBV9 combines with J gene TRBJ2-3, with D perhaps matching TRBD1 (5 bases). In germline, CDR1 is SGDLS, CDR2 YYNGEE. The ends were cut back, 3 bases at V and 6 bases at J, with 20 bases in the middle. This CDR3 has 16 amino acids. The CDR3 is CASSERFRPPGDTQYF. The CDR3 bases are TGTGCCAGCAGCGAGCGTTTCCGCCCGCCAGGGGATACGCAGTATTTT.

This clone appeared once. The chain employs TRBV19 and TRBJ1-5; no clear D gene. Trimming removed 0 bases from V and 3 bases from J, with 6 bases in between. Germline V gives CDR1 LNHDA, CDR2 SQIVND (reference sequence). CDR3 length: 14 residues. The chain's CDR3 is CASSIDAYNQPQHF. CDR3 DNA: TGTGCCAGTAGTATAGACGCCTACAATCAGCCCCAGCATTTT. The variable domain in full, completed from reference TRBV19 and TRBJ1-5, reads DGGITQSPKYLFRKEGQNVTLSCEQNLNHDAMYWYRQDPGQGLRLIYYSQIVNDFQKGDIAEGYSVSREKKESFPLTVTSAQKNPTAFYLCASSIDAYNQPQHFGDGTRLSIL.

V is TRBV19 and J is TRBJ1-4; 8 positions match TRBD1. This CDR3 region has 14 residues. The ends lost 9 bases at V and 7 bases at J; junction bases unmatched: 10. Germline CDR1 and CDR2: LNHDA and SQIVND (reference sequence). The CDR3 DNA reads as TGTGCCAGCAGTCGGGTACAGGGGGGTGAAAAACTGTTTTTT. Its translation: CASSRVQGGEKLFF.

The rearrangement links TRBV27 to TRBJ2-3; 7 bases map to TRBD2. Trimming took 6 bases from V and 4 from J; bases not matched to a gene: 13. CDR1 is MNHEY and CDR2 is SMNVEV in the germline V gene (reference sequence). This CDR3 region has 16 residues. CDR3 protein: CASSTLQRGAPDTQYF. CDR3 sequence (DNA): TGTGCCAGCAGCACCCTCCAGCGGGGCGCCCCAGATACGCAGTATTTT.

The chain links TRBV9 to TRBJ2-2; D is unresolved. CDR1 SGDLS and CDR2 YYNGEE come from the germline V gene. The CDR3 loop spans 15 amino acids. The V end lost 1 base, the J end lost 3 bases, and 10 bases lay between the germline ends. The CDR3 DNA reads TGTGCCAGCAGCGTAACGTTGCAGTACACCGGGGAGCTGTTTTTT. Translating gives CASSVTLQYTGELFF.

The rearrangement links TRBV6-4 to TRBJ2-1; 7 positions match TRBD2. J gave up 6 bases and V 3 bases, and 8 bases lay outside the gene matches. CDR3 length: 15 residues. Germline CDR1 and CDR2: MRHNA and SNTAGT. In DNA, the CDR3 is TGTGCCAGCAGTGAAGGGGCGGGAGTATCCAATGAGCAGTTCTTC. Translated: CASSEGAGVSNEQFF.

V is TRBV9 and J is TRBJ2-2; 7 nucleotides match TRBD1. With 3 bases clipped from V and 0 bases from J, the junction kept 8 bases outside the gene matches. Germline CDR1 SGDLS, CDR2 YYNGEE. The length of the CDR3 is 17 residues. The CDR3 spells CASSDPRQGANTGELFF. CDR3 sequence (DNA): TGTGCCAGCAGCGACCCAAGACAGGGCGCGAACACCGGGGAGCTGTTTTTT.

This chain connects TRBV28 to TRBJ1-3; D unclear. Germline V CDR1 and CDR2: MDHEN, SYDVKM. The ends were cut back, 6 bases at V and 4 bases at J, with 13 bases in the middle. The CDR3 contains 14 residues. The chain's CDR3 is CASRYSREGNTIYF. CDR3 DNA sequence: TGTGCCAGCAGATATTCAAGAGAGGGAAACACCATATATTTT.

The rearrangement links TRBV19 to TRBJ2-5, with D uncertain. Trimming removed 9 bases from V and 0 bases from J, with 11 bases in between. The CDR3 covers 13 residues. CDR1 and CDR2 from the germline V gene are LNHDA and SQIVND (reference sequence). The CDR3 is CASSPDNQETQYF. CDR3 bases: TGTGCCAGCTCCCCCGACAACCAAGAGACCCAGTACTTC.

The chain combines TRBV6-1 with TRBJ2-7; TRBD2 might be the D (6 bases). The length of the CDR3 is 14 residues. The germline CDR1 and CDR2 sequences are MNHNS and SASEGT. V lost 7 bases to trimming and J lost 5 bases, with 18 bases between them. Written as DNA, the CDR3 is TGTGCCAGCAAGGTGGGTCTAGCGAGTGACGAGCAGTACTTC. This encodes CASKVGLASDEQYF.

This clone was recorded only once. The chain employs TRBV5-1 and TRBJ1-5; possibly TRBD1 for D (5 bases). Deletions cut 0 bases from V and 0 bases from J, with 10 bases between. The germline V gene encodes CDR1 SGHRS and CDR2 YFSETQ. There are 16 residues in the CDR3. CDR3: CASSLGGDYSNQPQHF. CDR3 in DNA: TGCGCCAGCAGCTTGGGAGGGGACTATAGCAATCAGCCCCAGCATTTT.

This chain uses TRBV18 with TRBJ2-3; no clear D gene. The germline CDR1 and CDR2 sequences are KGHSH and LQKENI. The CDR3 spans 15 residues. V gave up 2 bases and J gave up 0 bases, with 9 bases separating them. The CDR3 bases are TGTGCCAGCTCACCATCTCAGCGCAGCACAGATACGCAGTATTTT. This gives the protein CASSPSQRSTDTQYF.

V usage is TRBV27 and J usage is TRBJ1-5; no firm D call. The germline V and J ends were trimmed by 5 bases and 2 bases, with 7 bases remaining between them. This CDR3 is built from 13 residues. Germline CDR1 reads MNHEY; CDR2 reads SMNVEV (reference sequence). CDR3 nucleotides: TGTGCCAGCAGTGACAACGGCAATCAGCCCCAGCATTTT. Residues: CASSDNGNQPQHF.